Listed below are T cell receptor beta chains from one sample, sequenced in a study of T cells in Graves' hyperthyroidism and ophthalmopathy. In TCRdb, the multiplex PCR reads were re-called with MiXCR into one record per CDR3 protein. The sample has fewer than 850,000 distinct CDR3 sequences, 17% seen once. Material for sequencing was blood. The receptors come from a man aged 45-60 years with Graves' hyperthyroidism. Both conserved end residues are part of each CDR3. A D gene is named only where the DNA matches it firmly. A clone size is listed for some rows: how often the clone was seen (once, few, many), or a class if it is expanded.

>once|TRBD2|TRBV13|TRBJ2-7
TGTGCCAGCAGCTTAGCTCTACGGGGGGAGCACTACGAGCAGTACTTC
CASSLALRGEHYEQYF
>-|-|TRBV3-1|TRBJ1-1
TGTGCCAGCAGCCAAGATCGGGTGAGGGACGCGGGTGGTTACACTGAAGCTTTCTTT
CASSQDRVRDAGGYTEAFF
>many|TRBD2|TRBV20-1|TRBJ2-7
TGCAGTGGATCGAAGCGGACTAGCTCGCTTTACGAGCAGTACTTC
CSGSKRTSSLYEQYF
>few|TRBD2|TRBV29-1|TRBJ2-1
TGCAGCGTTGAAGGGTACCGGACTAGCGGGATCAATGAGCAGTTCTTC
CSVEGYRTSGINEQFF
>many|-|TRBV28|TRBJ1-1
TGTGCCAGCAGTTTATATCCCACTGAAGCTTTCTTT
CASSLYPTEAFF
>few|-|TRBV27|TRBJ1-3
TGTGCCAGCAGCACTGCGGTCGAAAACACCATATATTTT
CASSTAVENTIYF
>few|TRBD2|TRBV14|TRBJ2-3
TGTGCCAGCAGCGGGAGACTAGCGGGAGATCCCTGGCCGGGAGATACGCAGTATTTT
CASSGRLAGDPWPGDTQYF
>many|-|TRBV10-3|TRBJ2-5
TGTGCCATCAGTGAGGGACACCTCCAAGAGACCCAGTACTTC
CAISEGHLQETQYF
>few|TRBD1|TRBV7-9|TRBJ2-4
TGTGCCAGCAGCCGACAGGGTGCCAAAAACATTCAGTACTTC
CASSRQGAKNIQYF
>-|-|TRBV7-9|TRBJ2-3
TGTGCCAGCAGCTCAATTAGGGACGGCACCTACACAGATACGCAGTATTTT
CASSSIRDGTYTDTQYF
>few|-|TRBV7-9|TRBJ2-5
TGTGCCAGCAGCTTTAGACAGCTCCAAGAGACCCAGCACTTC
CASSFRQLQETQHF
>-|-|TRBV28|TRBJ1-6
TGTGCCAGCAGGCTCGGGGGGACCCAGGGACCCCTCCACTTT
CASRLGGTQGPLHF
>-|-|TRBV10-3|TRBJ2-2
TGTGCCATCAGATATACCGGGGAGCTGTTTTTT
CAIRYTGELFF
>once|-|TRBV5-1|TRBJ1-2
TGCGCCAGCAGCTTGGTAGGCCAGAATGATGGCTACACCTTC
CASSLVGQNDGYTF
>few|-|TRBV9|TRBJ1-3
TGTGCCAGCAGCGTTGGGGCTATGAGAGGATCTGGAAACACCATATATTTT
CASSVGAMRGSGNTIYF
>few|-|TRBV9|TRBJ2-2
TGTGCCAGCAGCGTAGATGGTTTCGCGAACACCGGGGAGCTGTTTTTT
CASSVDGFANTGELFF
>many|TRBD1|TRBV30|TRBJ2-3
TGTGCCTGGAGTACAGGGGTTGGTAGAGATACGCAGTATTTT
CAWSTGVGRDTQYF
>few|TRBD2|TRBV27|TRBJ2-2
TGTGCCAGCATCAAGCGGGGCAACACCGGGGAGCTGTTTTTT
CASIKRGNTGELFF
>many|-|TRBV7-9|TRBJ1-2
TGTGCCAGCAGCAAAACCCCACACGATGGCGACTATGGCTACACCTTC
CASSKTPHDGDYGYTF
>few|-|TRBV25-1|TRBJ2-7
TGTGCCAGCAGCCTAGGGGGGGAAAAGCAGTACTTC
CASSLGGEKQYF
>many|-|TRBV10-3|TRBJ2-3
TGTGCCATCAGTGATTCGGCCCCAGATACGCAGTATTTT
CAISDSAPDTQYF
>-|-|TRBV5-1|TRBJ2-1
TGCGCCAGCAGCTTGCAGGGGATGAATGAGCAGTTCTTC
CASSLQGMNEQFF
>many|TRBD1|TRBV12-5|TRBJ2-3
TGTGCTAGTGGCCTTCTGACAGGGGGCGTGACAGATACGCAGTATTTT
CASGLLTGGVTDTQYF
>many|TRBD1|TRBV19|TRBJ1-5
TGTGCCAGTAGCGGACAGGGGCTTGGTCAGCCCCAGCATTTT
CASSGQGLGQPQHF
>-|TRBD2|TRBV6-2/TRBV6-3|TRBJ2-3
TGTGCCAGCGGTAGCGGGAGGGCCGGAGGCACAGATACGCAGTATTTT
CASGSGRAGGTDTQYF
>many|TRBD2|TRBV28|TRBJ2-1
TGTGCCATAGGACAGTCAACTAGCGGGAGGGCCTACAATGAGCAGTTCTTC
CAIGQSTSGRAYNEQFF
>many|TRBD2|TRBV11-2|TRBJ2-7
TGTGCCAGCAGCCAACTGCTAGCGGGAGTACGCGAGCAGTACTTC
CASSQLLAGVREQYF
>many|-|TRBV10-3|TRBJ1-1
TGTGCCATCAGTGAGATTTCGGGTTTCACCTCTGAAGCTTTCTTT
CAISEISGFTSEAFF
>few|-|TRBV29-1|TRBJ2-1
TGCAGCGTCCCACTAAGCTCCTACAATGAGCAGTTCTTC
CSVPLSSYNEQFF
>-|TRBD2|TRBV9|TRBJ2-5
TGTGCCAGCACCCCCGGCCGGGAGGGTTCCAAAGAGACCCAGTACTTC
CASTPGREGSKETQYF
>many|-|TRBV27|TRBJ2-7
TGTGCCAGCAGTTCCCTTTCGGAGGGTTGGTACGAGCAGTACTTC
CASSSLSEGWYEQYF
>-|-|TRBV18|TRBJ2-3
TGTGCCAGCTCACCAGGAGCGGCAGGCCTCCCCACAGATACGCAGTATTTT
CASSPGAAGLPTDTQYF
>many|-|TRBV28|TRBJ1-2
TGTGCCAGCAGCAATGCCTATGGCTACACCTTC
CASSNAYGYTF
>many|TRBD1|TRBV5-1|TRBJ2-7
TGCGCCAGCAGCTTCGGACAGGGGGGTCTGGACGAGCAGTACTTC
CASSFGQGGLDEQYF
>many|TRBD1|TRBV28|TRBJ1-4
TGTGCCAGCAGTTCCGAGGGGGACAGGGCTGAAAAACTGTTTTTT
CASSSEGDRAEKLFF
>many|-|TRBV7-3|TRBJ2-2
TGTGCCAGCAGCCCTAACGGGCAGGACACCGGGGAGCTGTTTTTT
CASSPNGQDTGELFF
>many|-|TRBV7-8|TRBJ2-5
TGTGCCAGCAGCGCCAGCCTATTTAGCGGAGCTCAACAAGAGACCCAGTACTTC
CASSASLFSGAQQETQYF
>few|TRBD1|TRBV9|TRBJ1-6
TGTGCCAGCAGCCAGGGGGGCGCCGGAATTTCACCCCTCCACTTT
CASSQGGAGISPLHF
>few|TRBD2|TRBV12-3/TRBV12-4|TRBJ2-2
TGTGCCAGTTTGGGGTCGGTTCCTAGCGGGGGTAACGGGGAGCTGTTTTTT
CASLGSVPSGGNGELFF
>many|TRBD1|TRBV6-1|TRBJ2-7
TGTGCCAGCATCCAGGGGGAGCACTACGAGCAGTACTTC
CASIQGEHYEQYF
>many|TRBD1|TRBV24-1|TRBJ1-2
TGTGCCACCAGTGATACCCCAGGGGGCGAGGGGCCCCTCTATGGCTACACCTTC
CATSDTPGGEGPLYGYTF
>-|-|TRBV2|TRBJ1-1
TGTGCCAGCAAAAGAGAAAACCCTGCAGCTGAAGCTTTCTTT
CASKRENPAAEAFF
>-|TRBD1|TRBV15|TRBJ1-5
TGTGCCACCAGTATAGACAGGGGGCGGTATCAGCCCCAGCATTTT
CATSIDRGRYQPQHF
>many|TRBD1|TRBV6-1|TRBJ2-7
TGTGCCAGCAGTACCGCCGGACAGGGGGCCTCCTACGAGCAGTACTTC
CASSTAGQGASYEQYF
>-|-|TRBV5-1|TRBJ1-5
TGCGCCAGCAGCTTGGGCTCCCAAACAGGGATCAATCAGCCCCAGCATTTT
CASSLGSQTGINQPQHF